This entry features one T cell receptor beta chain sequence. The data belong to a study of blood T cell repertoires in COVID-19. Study as a whole: Samples taken during acute and convalescent COVID-19 were collected in the United States, Italy and Spain. PBMCs, B-cell-depleted T cells, or T cells provided the cDNA or gDNA that made up the material.

Profiled with immunoSEQ multiplex PCR; TCRdb holds only in-frame clones, not every one. The sample contains 350,000 to 450,000 clones, 70% to 90% of which appear only once. CDR3 size: 15 residues. Germline loops: CDR1 SGDLS, CDR2 YYNGEE. V dropped 0 bases and J dropped 4 bases, with 10 bases sitting between them. Sequenced sample: peripheral blood. The V gene is TRBV9, the J gene TRBJ2-2; possible D gene TRBD2, 5 bases. The TCR sequence derives from a woman aged 55-75 years with COVID-19, enrolled during active disease. In DNA, the CDR3 is TGTGCCAGCAGCGTAGGAGGGTTCGGCACCGGGGAGCTGTTTTTT. Protein product: CASSVGGFGTGELFF.